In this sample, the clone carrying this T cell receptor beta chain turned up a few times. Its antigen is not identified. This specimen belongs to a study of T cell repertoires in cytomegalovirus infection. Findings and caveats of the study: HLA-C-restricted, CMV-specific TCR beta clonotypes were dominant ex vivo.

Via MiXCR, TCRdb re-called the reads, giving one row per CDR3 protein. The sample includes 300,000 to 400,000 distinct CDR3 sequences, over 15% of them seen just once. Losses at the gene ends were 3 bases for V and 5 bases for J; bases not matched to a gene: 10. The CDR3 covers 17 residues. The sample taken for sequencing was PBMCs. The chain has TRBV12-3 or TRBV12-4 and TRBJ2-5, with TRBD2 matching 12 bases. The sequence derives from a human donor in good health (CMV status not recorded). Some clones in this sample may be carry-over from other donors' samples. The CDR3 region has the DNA TGTGCCAGCAGTTTCGCTGGACTAGCGGGGAACCGGGAGACCCAGTACTTC. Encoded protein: CASSFAGLAGNRETQYF.